This entry lists 27 T cell receptor beta chains sequenced from one sample in a study of identifying expanded T cells in peripheral blood. Profiled with immunoSEQ multiplex PCR; TCRdb holds only in-frame clones, not every one. Here the sample spans nearly 60,000 clones, roughly 90% being singletons. Sequences were obtained from blood. Receptor source: a person aged 18-69 years in good health.

The chain is built from TRBV15 and TRBJ2-3, with TRBD1 as a possible D gene (6 bases). Germline V gene lookup returns CDR1 LNHNV and CDR2 YYDKDF (reference sequence). V gave up 0 bases and J gave up 3 bases, with 13 bases separating them. The CDR3 is 16 amino acids. CDR3 sequence (DNA): TGTGCCACCAGCAGAGACCCCCGGCAGGGGACAGATACGCAGTATTTT. Amino acid sequence: CATSRDPRQGTDTQYF. Together with reference TRBV15 and TRBJ2-3, the CDR3 gives the full variable domain: DAMVIQNPRYQVTQFGKPVTLSCSQTLNHNVMYWYQQKSSQAPKLLFHYYDKDFNNEADTPDNFQSRRPNTSFCFLDIRSPGLGDTAMYLCATSRDPRQGTDTQYFGPGTRLTVL.

V usage is TRBV5-1 and J usage is TRBJ1-6, with TRBD1 matching over 12 bases. This CDR3 spans 18 amino acids. CDR1 and CDR2 from the germline V gene are SGHRS and YFSETQ. J lost 8 bases, V lost 3 bases, and 12 bases had no gene match. CDR3 loop: CASSSRVRDRGRDSPLHF. The CDR3 nucleotides read TGCGCCAGCAGCTCGCGGGTCCGGGACAGGGGGCGTGATTCACCCCTCCACTTT.

V and J are TRBV7-2 and TRBJ2-5, with D maybe TRBD2 (6 bases). The end of the DNA is better explained by TRBJ2-7, so the J call may be wrong. CDR3 size: 15 residues. CDR1 is SGHTA, CDR2 FQGNSA, per germline. This CDR3 is CASSGYGRSSYEQYF. The CDR3 DNA follows: TGTGCCAGCAGCGGATATGGGAGGAGCTCCTACGAGCAGTACTTC.

This clone was counted once. V is TRBV19 and J is TRBJ2-6; D not resolved. V was shortened by 7 bases and J by 0 bases, with 10 bases between the two germline ends. The germline gives CDR1 LNHDA, CDR2 SQIVND (reference sequence). CDR3 length: 15 residues. The CDR3 sequence: CASTFLVSGANVLTF. The CDR3 DNA follows: TGTGCCAGTACCTTCCTTGTCTCTGGGGCCAACGTCCTGACTTTC.

The V and J genes are TRBV5-8 and TRBJ1-5; no definite D call. Trimming removed 6 bases from V and 1 base from J, with 8 bases in between. Germline values: CDR1 SGHTS, CDR2 YDEGEE. The CDR3 runs 13 residues. The CDR3 DNA follows: TGTGCCAGCACGGGTTCGAGCAATCAGCCCCAGCATTTT. This gives the protein CASTGSSNQPQHF.

The V and J genes are TRBV29-1 and TRBJ2-7; D is perhaps TRBD2 (6 bases). Between the trimmed V and J ends, which lost 1 base and 2 bases, there was a span of 12 bases. CDR1 is SQVTM, CDR2 ANQGSEA, per germline. CDR3 length: 14 residues. The CDR3 is CSVEVAGTAYEQYF. As DNA, the CDR3 is TGCAGCGTTGAAGTGGCGGGGACTGCCTACGAGCAGTACTTC.

The rearrangement links TRBV7-2 to TRBJ2-5; 8 bases are shared with TRBD1. V dropped 7 bases and J dropped 4; count of bases not matched to a gene: 8. Germline CDR1 and CDR2: SGHTA and FQGNSA. This CDR3 has 14 amino acids. The CDR3 DNA reads TGTGCCAGCACCCGCACAGGGGGACGAGAGACCCAGTACTTC. Protein product: CASTRTGGRETQYF. Variable domain in full (rest from reference TRBV7-2 and TRBJ2-5): GAGVSQSPSNKVTEKGKDVELRCDPISGHTALYWYRQSLGQGLEFLIYFQGNSAPDKSGLPSDRFSAERTGGSVSTLTIQRTQQEDSAVYLCASTRTGGRETQYFGPGTRLLVL.

V usage is TRBV6-1 and J usage is TRBJ1-1; the D gene is possibly TRBD1 (6 bases). Germline loops: CDR1 MNHNS, CDR2 SASEGT. This CDR3 has 14 residues. V shed 4 bases and J shed 4 bases, with 13 bases lying between them. The CDR3: CASSVAGEGTEAFF. CDR3 bases: TGTGCCAGCAGTGTGGCAGGGGAGGGCACTGAAGCTTTCTTT.

This chain joins TRBV13 and TRBJ2-1; a weak D match, TRBD2 (6 bases). The germline V gene has CDR1 PRHDT and CDR2 FYEKMQ (reference sequence). CDR3 length: 18 amino acids. Trimming removed 5 bases from V and 0 bases from J, with 20 bases in between. CDR3: CASSGLGGVRSSYNEQFF. DNA of the CDR3: TGTGCCAGCAGCGGTTTGGGCGGGGTGCGAAGCTCCTACAATGAGCAGTTCTTC.

V usage is TRBV10-2 and J usage is TRBJ2-3; perhaps TRBD2 as D (7 bases). This CDR3 is 14 amino acids long. Germline V gene data show CDR1 as WSHSY and CDR2 as SAAADI. V dropped 4 bases and J dropped 5 bases, with 13 bases sitting between them. The CDR3 bases are TGCGCCAGCAGTGTAGGGGGGGCAATAGATACGCAGTATTTT. Its translation: CASSVGGAIDTQYF.

There are a few counts of this clone. This chain joins TRBV21-1 and TRBJ1-5; no DNA check was done on the table's D call, TRBD1. TRBV21-1 represents a pseudogene. CDR3 length: 14 residues. In DNA form, the CDR3 reads TGTGCCTCAGGGGGCGCATATAGCAATCAGCCCCAGCATTTT. Translated, it gives CASGGAYSNQPQHF.

This chain uses TRBV10-3 with TRBJ1-3, with D perhaps TRBD1 (5 bases). This CDR3 contains 14 residues. Trimming pared 3 bases from V and 4 bases from J, leaving 10 bases between. The germline V gene has CDR1 ENHRY and CDR2 SYGVKD. CDR3 residues: CAISDRDSGNTIYF. The CDR3 region has the DNA TGTGCCATCAGTGACAGGGACTCCGGAAACACCATATATTTT.

This chain uses TRBV7-3 with TRBJ2-1, with 9 nucleotides matching TRBD1. CDR1 SGHTA and CDR2 FQGTGA come from the germline V gene. The length of the CDR3 is 14 residues. With V trimmed by 4 bases and J by 5 bases, 3 bases remained unmatched. This CDR3 reads CASSSGQGNNEQFF. DNA for the CDR3: TGTGCCAGCAGCTCGGGACAGGGTAACAATGAGCAGTTCTTC.

As regards this clone: This sample includes further DNA sequences coding for the same CDR3. The J gene is TRBJ2-7, the V gene TRBV5-1, with TRBD1 identical over 10 bases. V was clipped by 0 bases and J by 6 bases; unmatched bases: 3. Germline V gives CDR1 SGHRS, CDR2 YFSETQ. This CDR3 contains 14 residues. The CDR3 DNA reads TGCGCCAGCAGCTTGGAAGGGACAGGGGCCGAGCAGTACTTC. Protein product: CASSLEGTGAEQYF.

The rearrangement uses TRBV28 and TRBJ2-1; TRBD1 matches 7 bases. Germline assignment: CDR1 MDHEN and CDR2 SYDVKM. CDR3 length: 15 residues. The V segment lost 6 bases and the J segment 8 bases; nucleotides outside the gene matches: 13. CDR3 nucleotides: TGTGCCAGCAGCCTCGGGAAGGGGGCGTCTCATGAGCAGTTCTTC. This gives the protein CASSLGKGASHEQFF.

This CDR3 is CASSRAGEKETQYF. The CDR3 nucleotides are TGTGCCAGTAGTAGAGCGGGGGAAAAAGAGACCCAGTACTTC. The chain is built from TRBV19 and TRBJ2-5; TRBD2 agrees at 8 bases. Germline values: CDR1 LNHDA, CDR2 SQIVND (reference sequence). The CDR3 extends over 14 amino acids. The V and J ends lost 4 bases and 3 bases, in that order; junction bases with no gene match: 4.

The chain couples TRBV5-1 to TRBJ2-7; D not certain. This CDR3 is 11 amino acids long. V lost 4 bases to trimming and J lost 2 bases, with 4 bases between them. CDR1 is SGHRS and CDR2 is YFSETQ in the germline V gene. CDR3: CASSETYEQYF. The CDR3 DNA sequence: TGCGCCAGCAGCGAAACCTACGAGCAGTACTTC.

The chain has TRBV11-2 and TRBJ1-3; D is unclear. V dropped 3 bases and J dropped 0 bases, with 9 bases sitting between them. The length of the CDR3 is 15 residues. CDR1 and CDR2 from the germline V gene are SGHAT and FQNNGV. The CDR3 sequence: CASSFESYSGNTIYF. The CDR3 DNA sequence: TGTGCCAGCAGCTTCGAGTCTTACTCTGGAAACACCATATATTTT.

This clone was recorded only once. The chain carries TRBV6-5 and TRBJ1-3; D is uncertain. The germline V gene encodes CDR1 MNHEY and CDR2 SVGAGI. The CDR3 is made up of 15 amino acids. Trimming removed 0 bases from V and 4 bases from J, with 10 bases in between. The CDR3 DNA reads as TGTGCCAGCAGTTACTCAAACAGCCTCGGAAACACCATATATTTT. Translating it yields CASSYSNSLGNTIYF.

V usage is TRBV14 and J usage is TRBJ1-4; weak D call: TRBD1 (5 bases). The CDR3 totals 15 residues. V was cut by 4 bases and J by 7 bases, with 16 bases left in between. Per germline, CDR1 SGHDN and CDR2 FVKESK. CDR3 loop: CASSPLRGRSEKLFF. DNA for the CDR3: TGTGCCAGCAGCCCCCTTAGGGGTCGGAGTGAAAAACTGTTTTTT.

This chain links TRBV4-2 with TRBJ2-6; a possible D gene is TRBD1 (6 bases). CDR1 and CDR2 (germline): LGHNA, YNFKEQ. V was cut by 8 bases and J by 9 bases, with 8 bases left in between. This CDR3 contains 11 residues. The CDR3 DNA is TGTGCCAGCGGGACATACAACGTCCTGACTTTC. It specifies CASGTYNVLTF.

This clone was observed a single time. The chain employs TRBV7-2 and TRBJ1-4; 7 bases map to TRBD1. Trimming removed 6 bases from V and 0 bases from J; junction bases left unmatched: 4. The CDR3 has 15 residues. Germline CDR1 SGHTA, CDR2 FQGNSA. The CDR3 DNA reads TGTGCCAGCAGGCAGACAGGGTCAACTAATGAAAAACTGTTTTTT. Amino acids: CASRQTGSTNEKLFF. The variable domain in full, completed from reference TRBV7-2 and TRBJ1-4, reads GAGVSQSPSNKVTEKGKDVELRCDPISGHTALYWYRQSLGQGLEFLIYFQGNSAPDKSGLPSDRFSAERTGGSVSTLTIQRTQQEDSAVYLCASRQTGSTNEKLFFGSGTQLSVL.

The chain combines TRBV27 with TRBJ2-5; 15 nucleotides line up with TRBD2. The germline CDR1 and CDR2 sequences are MNHEY and SMNVEV (reference sequence). Germline trimming cut 5 bases from V and 5 bases from J; bases unmatched to any gene: 9. This CDR3 region has 17 residues. The CDR3 DNA sequence: TGTGCCAGCAGTCCCCGGACTAGCGGGAGGGGGTGGGAGACCCAGTACTTC. This codes for CASSPRTSGRGWETQYF.

This chain joins TRBV6-5 and TRBJ1-5; 7 bases are a match to TRBD1. The germline V gene has CDR1 MNHEY and CDR2 SVGAGI. The CDR3 runs to 12 residues. V was pared by 4 bases and J by 6 bases, with 0 bases of the junction left unmatched. The CDR3 spells CASSSGGQPQHF. In DNA, the CDR3 is TGTGCCAGCAGTTCAGGGGGTCAGCCCCAGCATTTT.

This chain joins TRBV19 and TRBJ1-4; a possible D gene is TRBD1 (6 bases). This CDR3 spans 16 amino acids. Deletions cut 4 bases from V and 0 bases from J, with 12 bases between. Germline CDR1 LNHDA, CDR2 SQIVND (reference sequence). In nucleotides, the CDR3 is TGTGCCAGTAGTACTCCCCGACAGGCAACTAATGAAAAACTGTTTTTT. Its translation is CASSTPRQATNEKLFF.

The gene calls are TRBV29-1 and TRBJ2-7; D remains unclear. Germline CDR1 and CDR2: SQVTM and ANQGSEA. The CDR3 sequence is 12 residues long. The V end was cut by 0 bases, the J end by 6 bases, with 9 bases between. CDR3 sequence: CSVEDHLREQYF. CDR3 in DNA: TGCAGCGTTGAAGACCATTTGCGCGAGCAGTACTTC.

V gene TRBV18 combines with J gene TRBJ2-6; 9 bases match TRBD2. The CDR3 is 18 residues long. Trimming took 2 bases from V and 0 from J; bases not matched to a gene: 5. Germline values: CDR1 KGHSH, CDR2 LQKENI. The CDR3 coding sequence is TGTGCCAGCTCACCATGGGCTAGCGGGGCCTCTGGGGCCAACGTCCTGACTTTC. Residues: CASSPWASGASGANVLTF.